Below, 27 T cell receptor beta chains from the same sample are listed, as sequenced in a study of CD8 T cells in Susac syndrome. After extraction with the RNeasy kit, about 0.45 to 1 ug of the RNA was reverse transcribed using random hexamers. Via MiXCR, TCRdb re-called the immunoSEQ multiplex PCR reads, giving one row per CDR3 protein. The data contain roughly 120,000 distinct CDR3 sequences, just under 95% of them singletons. The specimen sequenced was CD4+ T cells from PBMCs. All receptors come from a human donor in good health.

The V gene is TRBV15, the J gene TRBJ1-1; the D gene is possibly TRBD1 (6 bases). Germline CDR1 LNHNV, CDR2 YYDKDF (reference sequence). The CDR3 length is 18 residues. Trimming left V 3 bases short and J 6 bases short, with 26 bases between. In nucleotides, the CDR3 is TGTGCCACCAGCAGGGTTAGTGGTGGGGGGCGCGAGGTGGCTGAAGCTTTCTTT. It yields the protein CATSRVSGGGREVAEAFF.

The rearrangement uses TRBV20-1 and TRBJ1-5; D remains unclear. Germline assignment: CDR1 DFQATT and CDR2 SNEGSKA (reference sequence). The CDR3 totals 14 residues. Between the trimmed V and J ends, which lost 3 bases and 7 bases, there was a span of 16 bases. In DNA, the CDR3 is TGCAGTGCTAGGGCCGGGCAGGCTGGCCAGCCCCAGCATTTT. This gives the protein CSARAGQAGQPQHF.

Note on this clonotype: Mismatch with germline at one junction end may stem from a read error. Here the CDR3 DNA reads TGTGCCAGCAGCACCGGGACGGCCTTACCCTTC. Protein product: CASSTGTALPF. This chain connects TRBV7-9 to TRBJ1-2; D might be TRBD1 (5 bases). The CDR3 consists of 11 residues. Germline CDR1 reads SEHNR; CDR2 reads FQNEAQ (reference sequence).

The V and J genes are TRBV4-1 and TRBJ2-1; D is unresolved. This CDR3 has 16 amino acids. CDR1 is MGHRA and CDR2 is YSYEKL in the germline V gene. V dropped 1 base and J dropped 5 bases, with 15 bases sitting between them. In DNA, the CDR3 is TGCGCCAGCAGCCAAGGTTCGCCGATCCCCCACAATGAGCAGTTCTTC. Translated, it gives CASSQGSPIPHNEQFF.

This clonotype appeared a few times. The J gene is TRBJ1-2, the V gene TRBV29-1; no firm D call. The ends were cut back, 0 bases at V and 4 bases at J, with 9 bases in the middle. The V gene's germline CDR1 is SQVTM and CDR2 ANQGSEA. This CDR3 has 13 residues. The CDR3 nucleotides read TGCAGCGTTGAAGATCAGCGAGTCTATGGCTACACCTTC. Amino acids: CSVEDQRVYGYTF.

The chain uses TRBV12-3 or TRBV12-4 and TRBJ2-6; the D is unclear. Trimming took 3 bases from V and 0 from J, leaving 18 bases between them. The CDR3 is 19 residues long. In DNA, the CDR3 is TGTGCCAGCAGTTTCGCGGACGGAAGACAAGGCTCTGGGGCCAACGTCCTGACTTTC. It is translated as CASSFADGRQGSGANVLTF.

The chain joins TRBV29-1 to TRBJ2-1, with 7 nucleotides matching TRBD1. V gave up 6 bases and J gave up 0 bases; unmatched junction bases: 5. The CDR3 consists of 14 residues. Germline loops: CDR1 SQVTM, CDR2 ANQGSEA. The CDR3: CSVTGLGSYNEQFF. The CDR3, as DNA: TGCAGCGTGACAGGGTTGGGCTCCTACAATGAGCAGTTCTTC.

The gene calls are TRBV7-9 and TRBJ2-3; 7 nucleotides line up with TRBD2. The germline gives CDR1 SEHNR, CDR2 FQNEAQ (reference sequence). The CDR3 runs to 14 residues. The V gene end was trimmed by 5 bases and the J gene end by 4 bases; junction bases not matched to a gene: 6. The CDR3 sequence: CASSQMGGADTQYF. The DNA of the CDR3 is TGTGCCAGCAGCCAGATGGGGGGGGCAGATACGCAGTATTTT.

The rearrangement links TRBV29-1 to TRBJ2-3; D gene uncertain. The CDR3 loop spans 17 amino acids. Germline CDR1 and CDR2: SQVTM and ANQGSEA. V lost 0 bases and J 4 bases, leaving 20 bases between the germline ends. The CDR3 sequence is CSVEDRAPEPQSDTQYF. CDR3 nucleotide sequence: TGCAGCGTTGAAGATCGGGCCCCCGAGCCCCAGTCAGATACGCAGTATTTT.

The chain has TRBV14 and TRBJ2-6; D uncertain. This CDR3 region has 16 residues. V shed 2 bases and J shed 4 bases, with 12 bases lying between them. Germline CDR1 reads SGHDN; CDR2 reads FVKESK. CDR3 bases: TGTGCCAGCAGCCAACTTCGGAGTGGGGGGGCCAACGTCCTGACTTTC. Translated: CASSQLRSGGANVLTF.

The CDR3 DNA sequence: TGTGCCAGCAGCTTAGGGTGGGCAAGGGATACGCAGTATTTT. Translating it yields CASSLGWARDTQYF. The gene calls are TRBV5-6 and TRBJ2-3; D not certain. Trimming pared 2 bases from V and 6 bases from J, leaving 13 bases between. Germline V gene lookup returns CDR1 SGHDT and CDR2 YYEEEE. The CDR3 runs 14 residues.

The V gene is TRBV18, the J gene TRBJ1-1; D possibly corresponds to TRBD1 (6 bases). The CDR3 runs 14 residues. Per the germline V gene, CDR1 is KGHSH and CDR2 is LQKENI. With 4 bases removed from V and 7 bases from J, the gap between germline ends came to 16 bases. CDR3 sequence reads: CASSLPQGRGEAFF. Here the CDR3 DNA reads TGTGCCAGCTCACTACCACAGGGAAGGGGTGAAGCTTTCTTT.

The sample holds one count of this clonotype. J is TRBJ2-6 and V is TRBV5-1, with a possible D match to TRBD1 (5 bases). Germline lookup yields CDR1 SGHRS and CDR2 YFSETQ. There are 14 residues in the CDR3. The CDR3 DNA reads TGCGCATCTATGAAGGGGTCTGGGGCCAACGTCCTGACTTTC. Translating it yields CASMKGSGANVLTF.

The CDR3 sequence: CASGYAGGADTQYF. The CDR3 region has the DNA TGTGCTAGTGGTTACGCGGGAGGTGCAGATACGCAGTATTTT. The chain couples TRBV12-5 to TRBJ2-3; the match to TRBD2 covers 8 bases. Germline lookup yields CDR1 LGHNT and CDR2 FRNRAP. Trimming at V came to 4 bases and at J to 4 bases, leaving 4 bases not matched to a gene. The CDR3 totals 14 residues.

The rearrangement links TRBV3-1 to TRBJ2-7; tentatively, D is TRBD2 (5 bases). V lost 0 bases and J lost 0, with 18 bases in between. The CDR3 runs 18 residues. The germline V gene encodes CDR1 LGHDT and CDR2 YNNKEL (reference sequence). The CDR3 nucleotides read TGTGCCAGCAGCCAAGATTCCCGGGGTAGACCCTCCTCCTACGAGCAGTACTTC. Protein product: CASSQDSRGRPSSYEQYF.

V and J are TRBV24-1 and TRBJ2-3, with 7 bases aligning to TRBD2. V lost 7 bases, J lost 0 bases, and 3 bases stayed unmatched. The CDR3 is 14 amino acids. CDR1 and CDR2 from the germline V gene are KGHDR and SFDVKD. The CDR3 DNA reads TGTGCCACCAGGGGAGGGGCTAGCACAGATACGCAGTATTTT. Translation: CATRGGASTDTQYF.

This chain uses TRBV19 with TRBJ1-2; D is possibly TRBD1 (5 bases). The V end lost 3 bases, the J end lost 0 bases, and 11 bases lay between the germline ends. Germline V gene data show CDR1 as LNHDA and CDR2 as SQIVND (reference sequence). CDR3 length: 15 amino acids. CDR3 sequence: CASSISRAANYGYTF. The CDR3 coding sequence is TGTGCCAGTAGTATCAGCAGGGCAGCTAACTATGGCTACACCTTC.

The CDR3 DNA is TGCGCCAGCAGCCGAGGAACAGGGTATAATGAGCAGTTCTTC. It is translated as CASSRGTGYNEQFF. This sequence joins TRBV4-1 and TRBJ2-1; the D gene is possibly TRBD1 (6 bases). Germline V gene data show CDR1 as MGHRA and CDR2 as YSYEKL. The CDR3 has 14 residues. Trimming pared 4 bases from V and 7 bases from J, leaving 14 bases between.

The chain couples TRBV15 to TRBJ1-5; D is unclear. The CDR3 has 14 amino acids. Germline V gene lookup returns CDR1 LNHNV and CDR2 YYDKDF (reference sequence). Trimming removed 5 bases at V and 4 bases at J, with 12 bases between. In DNA, the CDR3 is TGTGCCACCAGCGGGCCGGTTCGGAATCAGCCCCAGCATTTT. Translation: CATSGPVRNQPQHF.

The CDR3 here is CSVAPGPRERETQYF. In nucleotides, the CDR3 is TGCAGCGTTGCCCCGGGTCCCAGGGAAAGGGAGACCCAGTACTTC. The rearrangement uses TRBV29-1 and TRBJ2-5, with D perhaps matching TRBD1 (5 bases). V was shortened by 4 bases and J by 5 bases, with 20 bases between the two germline ends. CDR3 length equals 15 residues. Germline CDR1 and CDR2: SQVTM and ANQGSEA.

The chain links TRBV7-9 to TRBJ2-2; D is uncertain. Trimming removed 8 bases at V and 0 bases at J, with 13 bases between. Germline CDR1 reads SEHNR; CDR2 reads FQNEAQ (reference sequence). The CDR3 contains 15 residues. CDR3 in DNA: TGTGCCAGCCCATGGACGTATGCGAACACCGGGGAGCTGTTTTTT. Its protein product is CASPWTYANTGELFF.

The CDR3 DNA sequence: TGCAGCGTTGCGGCAGCGGGAGTGGATGATACGCAGTATTTT. Translating it yields CSVAAAGVDDTQYF. This chain connects TRBV29-1 to TRBJ2-3; 8 bases agree with TRBD2. Germline V gene data show CDR1 as SQVTM and CDR2 as ANQGSEA. Trimming took 4 bases from V and 6 from J; bases not matched to a gene: 9. The length of the CDR3 is 14 residues.

The chain uses TRBV27 and TRBJ2-1; 9 positions agree with TRBD2. Germline values: CDR1 MNHEY, CDR2 SMNVEV (reference sequence). The CDR3 runs 19 residues. V lost 6 bases and J lost 3; bases outside the gene matches: 18. CDR3 DNA sequence: TGTGCCAGCAGCTCCGTGTTCCCCCTGACTAGCGGAAACTACAATGAGCAGTTCTTC. Amino acid sequence: CASSSVFPLTSGNYNEQFF.

The genes are TRBV2 and TRBJ2-1, with 9 bases matching TRBD1. The CDR3 sequence is 14 residues long. V dropped 9 bases and J dropped 7; count of bases not matched to a gene: 10. CDR1 is SNHLY and CDR2 is FYNNEI in the germline V gene. CDR3 protein: CASSRGTGRNEQFF. In DNA, the CDR3 is TGTGCCAGTTCCAGAGGGACAGGGCGGAATGAGCAGTTCTTC.

The sample holds one count of this clonotype. CDR3 amino acids: CASRKTGGDETQYF. The CDR3 DNA follows: TGTGCCAGCCGCAAGACAGGGGGCGATGAGACCCAGTACTTC. The chain links TRBV25-1 to TRBJ2-5; 10 bases fit TRBD1. Losses at the gene ends were 8 bases for V and 5 bases for J; bases not matched to a gene: 8. The CDR3 sequence is 14 residues long. Germline CDR1 reads MGHDK; CDR2 reads SYGVNS.

This chain connects TRBV29-1 to TRBJ1-1; D is unclear. The V gene's germline CDR1 is SQVTM and CDR2 ANQGSEA. V was clipped by 6 bases and J by 4 bases, with 15 bases between them. The CDR3 loop spans 13 amino acids. Here the CDR3 reads CSVGRESGTEAFF. In DNA form, the CDR3 reads TGCAGCGTCGGGAGGGAGTCCGGCACTGAAGCTTTCTTT.

J is TRBJ2-5 and V is TRBV25-1; D is undetermined. The CDR3 extends over 11 amino acids. CDR1 and CDR2 (germline): MGHDK, SYGVNS. V lost 6 bases and J 4 bases, leaving 6 bases between the germline ends. CDR3 nucleotide sequence: TGTGCCAGCAGGATAACAGAGACCCAGTACTTC. This gives the protein CASRITETQYF.